A selection of T cell receptor beta chains follows, all from one sample in a study of Graves' ophthalmopathy and Graves' hyperthyroidism. TCRdb called the multiplex PCR reads again in MiXCR, with one record for every CDR3 protein. The top ten hold more than 5.5% of the sample, which has 600,000 to 650,000 distinct CDR3 sequences, 20% to 25% seen once. Sequenced input: peripheral blood. These receptors were collected from a woman younger than 35 with stable Graves' hyperthyroidism. Some clones in this sample may be carry-over from other donors' samples. CDR3s include the opening cysteine and the closing phenylalanine or tryptophan. A D gene is named only where the DNA matches it firmly. Size tells how often a clone was seen (once, few, many) or the class of an expanded clone, and some rows leave it out.

j_call clone_size d_call v_call cdr3_aa cdr3_nt
TRBJ2-7 many NA TRBV11-2 CASSPRAASGNEQYF TGTGCCAGCAGTCCCAGGGCGGCTAGTGGCAACGAGCAGTACTTC
TRBJ1-5 NA NA TRBV28 CASSLQGPQWPQHF TGTGCCAGCAGTTTACAGGGGCCCCAATGGCCCCAGCATTTT
TRBJ2-6 many NA TRBV9 CASKRGGALTF TGTGCCAGCAAACGAGGGGGAGCCCTGACTTTC
TRBJ1-6 many NA TRBV9 CASSPLEGRNSPLHF TGTGCCAGCAGCCCCCTGGAGGGTAGGAATTCACCCCTCCACTTT
TRBJ2-5 many TRBD2 TRBV7-9 CASSLRLAGGTQYF TGTGCCAGCAGCCTTCGACTAGCGGGGGGGACCCAGTACTTC
TRBJ2-7 NA NA TRBV13 CASSLENRGAEQYF TGTGCCAGCAGCTTAGAAAACCGGGGAGCGGAGCAGTACTTC
TRBJ2-5 many NA TRBV6-5 CASSYGQGKGTQYF TGTGCCAGCAGTTACGGTCAGGGAAAGGGGACCCAGTACTTC
TRBJ1-1 NA TRBD1 TRBV6-1 CASTEGAGGTFF TGTGCCAGCACCGAAGGGGCAGGGGGAACTTTCTTT
TRBJ1-3 few NA TRBV6-5 CASSYSPNSGNTIYF TGTGCCAGCAGTTACTCGCCGAACTCTGGAAACACCATATATTTT
TRBJ1-5 NA NA TRBV12-3/TRBV12-4 CASSRTSQEVWGQPQHF TGTGCCAGCAGCCGCACTTCTCAGGAGGTTTGGGGTCAGCCCCAGCATTTT
TRBJ2-5 many NA TRBV18 CASSPALGVQETQYF TGTGCCAGCTCACCAGCGCTCGGGGTTCAAGAGACCCAGTACTTC
TRBJ2-2 many TRBD1 TRBV7-6 CASSLGQGRSTGELFF TGTGCCAGCAGCTTAGGACAGGGGAGGAGCACCGGGGAGCTGTTTTTT
TRBJ1-2 many NA TRBV20-1 CSARTPRGRAPTHLGYTF TGCAGTGCTAGAACTCCCCGCGGTAGGGCCCCGACACATTTGGGCTACACCTTC
TRBJ1-5 many NA TRBV20-1 CSARDGAGDNQPQHF TGCAGTGCTAGAGATGGGGCCGGTGATAATCAGCCCCAGCATTTT
TRBJ2-7 many NA TRBV13 CASSTRDLFYEQYF TGTGCCAGCAGCACCCGAGATCTATTCTACGAGCAGTACTTC
TRBJ1-6 many NA TRBV15 CATSSRVDSPLHF TGTGCCACCAGCAGTAGGGTTGATTCACCCCTCCACTTT
TRBJ1-2 many NA TRBV6-1 CASSLTEQGRGSGYTF TGTGCCAGCAGTCTTACGGAACAGGGAAGGGGTAGTGGCTACACCTTC
TRBJ1-5 many NA TRBV24-1 CATAPGGFSGNQPQHF TGTGCCACCGCCCCCGGGGGGTTTTCGGGCAATCAGCCCCAGCATTTT
TRBJ1-1 many NA TRBV5-1 CASSLVPTEAFF TGCGCCAGCAGCTTGGTCCCGACTGAAGCTTTCTTT
TRBJ1-1 many TRBD1 TRBV28 CASSRDRMNTEAFF TGTGCCAGCAGTCGGGACAGAATGAACACTGAAGCTTTCTTT
TRBJ2-7 many TRBD1 TRBV12-5 CASGTPDRGRAYEQYF TGTGCTAGTGGTACCCCAGACAGGGGGCGAGCCTACGAGCAGTACTTC
TRBJ2-7 many NA TRBV10-3 CATATEAYEQYF TGTGCCACCGCGACTGAAGCCTACGAGCAGTACTTC
TRBJ1-1 many NA TRBV19 CASSIGGGDEAFF TGTGCCAGTAGTATAGGTGGGGGAGATGAAGCTTTCTTT
TRBJ2-4 many NA TRBV20-1 CSARAPGLAKNIQYF TGCAGTGCTAGAGCCCCGGGCCTAGCCAAAAACATTCAGTACTTC
TRBJ1-2 many TRBD1 TRBV6-1 CASSTGQRKNYGYTF TGTGCCAGCAGTACGGGACAGCGCAAGAACTATGGCTACACCTTC
TRBJ2-5 many NA TRBV15 CATSRPRVREQETQYF TGTGCCACCAGCAGACCCAGAGTCAGGGAACAAGAGACCCAGTACTTC
TRBJ1-5 NA NA TRBV6-8 CATIRRNQPQHF TGTGCCACCATTAGGCGCAATCAGCCCCAGCATTTT
TRBJ2-7 many TRBD1 TRBV20-1 CSAKGQVSYEQYF TGCAGTGCAAAAGGACAGGTCTCCTACGAGCAGTACTTC
TRBJ2-7 many TRBD1 TRBV5-6 CASSADRGGEQYF TGTGCCAGCAGCGCGGACAGGGGTGGCGAGCAGTACTTC
TRBJ1-1 many TRBD1 TRBV19 CASSSSGQGSLNTEAFF TGTGCCAGTAGTTCGTCGGGACAGGGCTCGTTGAACACTGAAGCTTTCTTT
TRBJ2-5 NA NA TRBV11-2 CASSRAQYF TGTGCCAGCAGCCGAGCGCAGTACTTC
TRBJ2-4 many TRBD2 TRBV6-5 CATVTGTSGAKNIQYF TGTGCCACCGTTACCGGGACTAGCGGAGCCAAAAACATTCAGTACTTC
TRBJ1-5 NA TRBD1 TRBV18 CASSPYGTGGSRSNQPQHF TGTGCCAGCTCACCATATGGGACAGGGGGTAGCCGGAGCAATCAGCCCCAGCATTTT
TRBJ2-5 many NA TRBV15 CATSRMKGFQETQYF TGTGCCACCAGCAGGATGAAAGGGTTCCAAGAGACCCAGTACTTC
TRBJ1-1 many NA TRBV12-3/TRBV12-4 CASSRTRGRRDGDTEAFF TGTGCCAGCAGCAGAACTCGAGGACGTCGTGATGGTGACACTGAAGCTTTCTTT
TRBJ2-2 NA TRBD2 TRBV5-1 CASKVASGGTGELFF TGCGCCAGCAAAGTTGCTAGCGGGGGAACCGGGGAGCTGTTTTTT
TRBJ2-7 NA NA TRBV2 CASSTDLYEQYF TGTGCCAGCAGTACGGATCTCTACGAGCAGTACTTC
TRBJ2-5 many TRBD1 TRBV20-1 CSAPRTGTETQYF TGCAGTGCCCCAAGGACAGGGACAGAGACCCAGTACTTC
TRBJ1-2 many TRBD1 TRBV12-3/TRBV12-4 CASRTREGAKGYTF TGTGCCAGCCGCACCCGGGAGGGGGCGAAGGGCTACACCTTC
TRBJ2-3 few NA TRBV4-1 CASSQGRGTDTQYF TGCGCCAGCAGCCAAGGTAGAGGGACAGATACGCAGTATTTT
TRBJ2-7 few NA TRBV28 CASSPLGFEQYF TGTGCCAGCAGCCCCCTGGGGTTCGAGCAGTACTTC